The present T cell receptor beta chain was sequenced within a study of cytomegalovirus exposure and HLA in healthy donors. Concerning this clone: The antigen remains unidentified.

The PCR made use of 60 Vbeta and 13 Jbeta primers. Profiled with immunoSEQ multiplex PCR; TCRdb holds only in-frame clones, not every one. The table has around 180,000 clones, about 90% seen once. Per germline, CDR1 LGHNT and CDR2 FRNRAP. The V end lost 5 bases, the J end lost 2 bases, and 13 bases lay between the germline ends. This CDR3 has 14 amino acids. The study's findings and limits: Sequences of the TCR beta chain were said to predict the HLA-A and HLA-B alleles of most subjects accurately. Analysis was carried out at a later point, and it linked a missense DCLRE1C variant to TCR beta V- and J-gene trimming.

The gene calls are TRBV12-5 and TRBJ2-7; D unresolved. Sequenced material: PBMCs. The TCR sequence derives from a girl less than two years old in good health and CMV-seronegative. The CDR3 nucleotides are TGTGCTAGTGGTCCCCCACTAAAAACCTACGAGCAGTACTTC. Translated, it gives CASGPPLKTYEQYF.